The 4 T cell receptor beta chains listed next were all sequenced from one sample in a study of blood T cell repertoires in COVID-19. Sequenced by immunoSEQ multiplex PCR; TCRdb stores in-frame clones only, minus some. The data show fewer than 300,000 clones, about 89% seen once. Material for sequencing was peripheral blood. These receptors were taken from a woman between 25 and 40 years old with COVID-19, enrolled during active disease.

J is TRBJ2-1 and V is TRBV4-2; 7 bases align to TRBD2. V lost 4 bases and J lost 4; bases outside the gene matches: 13. CDR1 and CDR2 (germline): LGHNA, YNFKEQ. The CDR3 length is 17 residues. CDR3 bases: TGTGCCAGCAGCCCCAGATCTGGGGGGGGTTCTTACAATGAGCAGTTCTTC. It translates to CASSPRSGGGSYNEQFF.

This rearrangement joins TRBV5-1 to TRBJ1-1, with TRBD1 identical over 8 bases. The CDR3 sequence is 15 residues long. CDR1 SGHRS and CDR2 YFSETQ come from the germline V gene. The ends lost 3 bases at V and 6 bases at J; junction bases unmatched: 10. The CDR3 DNA follows: TGCGCCAGCAGCTCCGGACAGGGCGAAGTCCCTGAAGCTTTCTTT. Translated: CASSSGQGEVPEAFF.

The V call is TRBV28, the J call TRBJ1-2; the D is unclear. The V end was cut by 5 bases, the J end by 4 bases, with 8 bases between. Germline values: CDR1 MDHEN, CDR2 SYDVKM. There are 12 residues in the CDR3. CDR3 amino acids: CASSPRIYGYTF. The CDR3 coding sequence is TGTGCCAGCAGTCCGAGGATCTATGGCTACACCTTC.

The rearrangement joins TRBV9 to TRBJ1-1; no reliable D call. The germline V gene encodes CDR1 SGDLS and CDR2 YYNGEE. The CDR3 is 14 amino acids. The V gene lost 3 bases and the J gene lost 6 bases, with 15 bases spanning the gap. CDR3 nucleotides: TGTGCCAGCAGCGCGGTCCGAGCGGTCCCTGAAGCTTTCTTT. Its protein is CASSAVRAVPEAFF.